The entry below describes one TCR beta chain. The antigen remains undetermined. This entry comes from a study of cytomegalovirus exposure and HLA in healthy donors. Findings and limits, study-wide: Rarity characterized most TCR sequences, yet some public TCRs appeared in many donors.

Trimming took off 0 bases at V and 0 bases at J, with 12 bases between the two ends. Germline V CDR1 and CDR2: LGHNA, YSLEER. The CDR3 has 17 residues. The PCR was carried out with 60 Vbeta primers and 13 Jbeta primers. Only in-frame clones appear in the TCRdb table, and some are missing; sequencing was by immunoSEQ multiplex PCR. Of approximately 160,000 clones detected, about 76% appear once; the ten largest clones hold 2% to 3%. Specimen: PBMCs. The receptor's source is a woman aged 40 to 55 in good health and CMV-seropositive. The chain is built from TRBV4-3 and TRBJ2-1; D is possibly TRBD1 (5 bases). The CDR3 DNA reads TGCGCCAGCAGCCAAGATAGGGGCGCGAGCTCCTACAATGAGCAGTTCTTC. It translates to CASSQDRGASSYNEQFF.